These 30 T cell receptor beta chains were sequenced from one sample in a study of T-cell reconstitution after alpha-beta-depleted transplantation in children. Unique molecular identifiers were incorporated into the prepared TCRbeta library. TCRdb ran MiXCR on the PCR reads and lists one entry per CDR3 protein. The sample shows about 230,000 distinct CDR3 sequences, approximately 9.7% of them seen only once. The sequencing here drew on PBMCs from the stem cell graft donor, taken from the stem cell graft. These receptors all come from a human donor who donated a stem cell graft to a child with SCID.

This clonotype showed up many times. This sequence joins TRBV27 and TRBJ2-7; D remains ambiguous. This CDR3 has 14 amino acids. Germline values: CDR1 MNHEY, CDR2 SMNVEV (reference sequence). Trimming took off 2 bases at V and 0 bases at J, with 8 bases between the two ends. The CDR3 sequence is CASSLGRPSYEQYF. CDR3 DNA sequence: TGTGCCAGCAGTTTAGGGCGGCCCTCCTACGAGCAGTACTTC.

This rearrangement joins TRBV6-1 to TRBJ2-4; 10 bases match TRBD1. Trimming cost V 4 bases and J 1 base; bases outside gene matches: 13. Germline loops: CDR1 MNHNS, CDR2 SASEGT. The CDR3 covers 19 residues. The CDR3 DNA reads as TGTGCCAGCAGTGGAACCGGGACAGGGGATCGAGGGGCCAAAAACATTCAGTACTTC. Protein: CASSGTGTGDRGAKNIQYF.

This clonotype was seen at least ten times. This rearrangement joins TRBV5-1 to TRBJ2-7; D not certain. This CDR3 has 15 residues. V was cut by 0 bases and J by 0 bases, with 10 bases left in between. Germline lookup yields CDR1 SGHRS and CDR2 YFSETQ. CDR3 in amino acids: CASSLGPNFSYEQYF. CDR3 in DNA: TGCGCCAGCAGCTTGGGGCCGAATTTCTCCTACGAGCAGTACTTC.

Many counts were recorded for this clonotype. The chain uses TRBV2 and TRBJ1-5; perhaps TRBD1 as D (5 bases). V lost 4 bases to trimming and J lost 5 bases, with 12 bases between them. Looked up from germline, CDR1 is SNHLY and CDR2 is FYNNEI. The CDR3 sequence is 14 residues long. In DNA form, the CDR3 reads TGTGCCAGCAGTGTGCGGGGCGTGGATCAGCCCCAGCATTTT. This encodes CASSVRGVDQPQHF.

As for this clonotype: A much larger clone is a single base away; this may be a read error. The chain combines TRBV5-1 with TRBJ2-7; maybe TRBD2 (6 bases). From germline, CDR1 is SGHRS and CDR2 YFSETQ. There are 13 residues in the CDR3. In DNA, the CDR3 is TGCGCCAGCAGCCCGGGGCAGGGAGGTGAGCAGTCCTTC. Protein sequence: CASSPGQGGEQSF. The full variable domain, rest sourced from reference TRBV5-1 and TRBJ2-7, is KAGVTQTPRYLIKTRGQQVTLSCSPISGHRSVSWYQQTPGQGLQFLFEYFSETQRNKGNFPGRFSGRQFSNSRSEMNVSTLELGDSALYLCASSPGQGGEQSFGPGTRLTVT.

At least ten counts were recorded for this clonotype. The chain is built from TRBV2 and TRBJ2-5; 13 positions match TRBD2. The CDR3 sequence is 16 residues long. Trimming cost V 5 bases and J 0 bases; bases outside gene matches: 3. Germline CDR1 is SNHLY and CDR2 is FYNNEI. The CDR3 sequence is CASSQLAGGYQETQYF. In DNA, the CDR3 is TGTGCCAGCAGTCAACTAGCGGGGGGGTACCAAGAGACCCAGTACTTC.

This clonotype was detected ten times or more. CDR3 DNA: TGCGCCAGCAGCTTGGGATACAACTTTGGGGGAGGGAATGAGCAGTTCTTC. Translation gives CASSLGYNFGGGNEQFF. The chain uses TRBV5-1 and TRBJ2-1; 7 bases align to TRBD2. There are 17 residues in the CDR3. Germline CDR1 is SGHRS and CDR2 is YFSETQ. The J segment lost 7 bases and the V segment lost 0 bases, leaving 13 bases of the junction unmatched.

This clonotype was counted many times. The chain's CDR3 is CASRSHISYEQYF. CDR3 coding DNA: TGTGCCAGCAGATCGCATATCTCCTACGAGCAGTACTTC. This chain joins TRBV2 and TRBJ2-7; D not certain. CDR3 length equals 13 residues. The ends were cut back, 6 bases at V and 0 bases at J, with 9 bases in the middle. Germline V gives CDR1 SNHLY, CDR2 FYNNEI.

This clonotype was seen repeatedly, ten times or more. V usage is TRBV5-1 and J usage is TRBJ2-1; TRBD1 might be the D (6 bases). V lost 0 bases and J 7 bases, leaving 8 bases between the germline ends. Germline V gene sequence: CDR1 SGHRS, CDR2 YFSETQ. The CDR3 has 13 residues. CDR3 coding DNA: TGCGCCAGCAGCTTGGACAGGGCAAATGAGCAGTTCTTC. Its translation: CASSLDRANEQFF.

To note about this clonotype: One end of the junction fails to match germline, which may point to a read error. The chain joins TRBV4-1 to TRBJ1-1; D is unclear. The germline CDR1 and CDR2 sequences are MGHRA and YSYEKL. The length of the CDR3 is 15 residues. This CDR3 reads CTSRQEVTGDTEAFF. The CDR3 nucleotides read TGCACCAGCAGACAAGAAGTAACCGGGGACACTGAAGCTTTCTTT.

This clonotype was found many times. The chain's CDR3 is CASSHATGEKLFF. DNA of the CDR3: TGTGCCAGCAGCCATGCCACAGGGGAGAAACTGTTTTTT. The rearrangement joins TRBV3-1 to TRBJ1-4; 7 nucleotides line up with TRBD1. The ends lost 3 bases at V and 11 bases at J; junction bases unmatched: 6. CDR3 length equals 13 residues. Germline CDR1 is LGHDT and CDR2 is YNNKEL (reference sequence).

In this sample, this clonotype turned up many times. The rearrangement links TRBV18 to TRBJ2-5; D unresolved. Germline loops: CDR1 KGHSH, CDR2 LQKENI. Trimming stripped 1 base from V and 5 bases from J, with 14 bases between. The CDR3 is 15 amino acids. CDR3 loop: CASSPQSDSWETQYF. As DNA, the CDR3 is TGTGCCAGCTCACCACAGTCTGACTCTTGGGAGACCCAGTACTTC. Complete variable domain (other parts from reference TRBV18 and TRBJ2-5): NAGVMQNPRHLVRRRGQEARLRCSPMKGHSHVYWYRQLPEEGLKFMVYLQKENIIDESGMPKERFSAEFPKEGPSILRIQQVVRGDSAAYFCASSPQSDSWETQYFGPGTRLLVL.

This clonotype came up many times. The chain links TRBV5-1 to TRBJ2-2; 7 bases line up with TRBD2. The CDR3 is made up of 16 amino acids. Trimming at V came to 4 bases and at J to 5 bases, leaving 11 bases not matched to a gene. The germline CDR1 and CDR2 sequences are SGHRS and YFSETQ. The CDR3 DNA follows: TGCGCCAGCAGCCGTTCGGGGAGCGGGGTGACCGGGGAGCTGTTTTTT. Amino acid sequence: CASSRSGSGVTGELFF.

In this sample, this clonotype turned up many times. The chain recombines TRBV7-3 with TRBJ2-1; no clear D gene. This CDR3 has 15 residues. Trimming stripped 4 bases from V and 6 bases from J, with 16 bases between. Germline CDR1 reads SGHTA; CDR2 reads FQGTGA. Here the CDR3 reads CASSSALGPINEQFF. The CDR3 region has the DNA TGTGCCAGCAGCTCCGCCCTAGGCCCTATCAATGAGCAGTTCTTC.

This clonotype was picked up many times. V is TRBV11-1 and J is TRBJ1-2; D gene ambiguous. The V and J ends lost 1 base and 8 bases respectively, with 11 bases between them. The V gene's germline CDR1 is SGHAT and CDR2 FQDESV (reference sequence). CDR3 length: 13 residues. This CDR3 reads CASSLEDLGGYTF. The CDR3 bases are TGTGCCAGCAGCTTAGAGGACCTGGGGGGCTACACCTTC.

This clonotype was counted only a few times. The chain has TRBV4-3 and TRBJ2-2; the match to TRBD1 covers 7 bases. Looked up from germline, CDR1 is LGHNA and CDR2 is YSLEER. This CDR3 region has 17 residues. V lost 5 bases to trimming and J lost 3 bases; unmatched junction nucleotides: 12. As DNA, the CDR3 is TGCGCCAGCAGCAAAGCCGACAGGGTATTGGACACCGGGGAGCTGTTTTTT. The encoded protein is CASSKADRVLDTGELFF.

This clonotype occurred many times. DNA of the CDR3: TGTGCCATCAGTGAGTCGTCGCTAGGTAATGAAAAACTGTTTTTT. Amino acid sequence: CAISESSLGNEKLFF. J is TRBJ1-4 and V is TRBV10-3, with D unresolved. This CDR3 is 15 amino acids long. V lost 0 bases to trimming and J lost 4 bases, with 9 bases between them. Germline assignment: CDR1 ENHRY and CDR2 SYGVKD.

This clonotype showed up many times. CDR3 sequence reads: CASSPIDRASYEQYF. The CDR3 nucleotides are TGTGCCAGCAGCCCTATCGACAGGGCCTCCTACGAGCAGTACTTC. The genes are TRBV6-1 and TRBJ2-7; TRBD1 aligns across 7 bases. Germline V lookup: CDR1 MNHNS, CDR2 SASEGT. CDR3 size: 15 residues. J lost 0 bases, V lost 6 bases, and 8 bases had no gene match.

This clonotype has at least ten counts. The chain links TRBV7-8 to TRBJ2-7; no clear D. CDR1 and CDR2 from the germline V gene are SGHVS and FQNEAQ. V lost 2 bases, J lost 5 bases, and 13 bases lay in between. The CDR3 is 14 amino acids. DNA of the CDR3: TGTGCCAGCAGCTTAACGTACCAAGCGAACGAGCAGTACTTC. It translates to CASSLTYQANEQYF. Full variable domain (remainder filled in from reference TRBV7-8 and TRBJ2-7): GAGVSQSPRYKVAKRGQDVALRCDPISGHVSLFWYQQALGQGPEFLTYFQNEAQLDKSGLPSDRFFAERPEGSVSTLKIQRTQQEDSAVYLCASSLTYQANEQYFGPGTRLTVT.

This clonotype has at least ten counts. The J gene is TRBJ1-2, the V gene TRBV5-1; 8 nucleotides match TRBD1. Germline V gives CDR1 SGHRS, CDR2 YFSETQ. The junction had 3 bases not matched to a gene; V was cut back by 2 bases and J by 6 bases. The CDR3 runs to 13 residues. This CDR3 reads CASSFQGANGYTF. In nucleotides, the CDR3 is TGCGCCAGCAGCTTCCAGGGGGCGAATGGCTACACCTTC.

This clonotype was observed many times. The chain links TRBV12-3 or TRBV12-4 to TRBJ1-1, with 9 bases fitting TRBD1. The CDR3 loop spans 14 amino acids. The V segment lost 6 bases and the J segment 1 base; nucleotides outside the gene matches: 3. The CDR3 sequence is CASRSGQGNTEAFF. The CDR3 DNA is TGTGCCAGCAGATCGGGACAGGGGAACACTGAAGCTTTCTTT.

This clonotype has at least ten counts. The chain is built from TRBV30 and TRBJ2-5; D uncertain. The CDR3 contains 12 residues. Germline CDR1 and CDR2: GTSNPN and SVGIG (reference sequence). Deletions cut 4 bases from V and 3 bases from J, with 9 bases between. The DNA of the CDR3 is TGTGCCTGGACACCAGCTAAAGAGACCCAGTACTTC. Translating gives CAWTPAKETQYF.

The chain is built from TRBV20-1 and TRBJ2-7; TRBD2 aligns across 9 bases. V lost 4 bases and J lost 1; bases outside the gene matches: 8. Looked up from germline, CDR1 is DFQATT and CDR2 is SNEGSKA (reference sequence). The CDR3 spans 15 residues. CDR3 amino acids: CSATEFLAGSYEQYF. The DNA for the CDR3 is TGCAGTGCTACCGAGTTTCTAGCGGGGTCCTACGAGCAGTACTTC.

This clonotype was seen repeatedly, ten times or more. This rearrangement joins TRBV5-1 to TRBJ2-3, with 7 bases identical to TRBD2. The CDR3 has 16 amino acids. J was trimmed by 2 bases and V by 4 bases; bases with no gene match: 10. Germline CDR1 SGHRS, CDR2 YFSETQ. DNA of the CDR3: TGCGCCAGCAGCGCTCCGGGACTACAGACCACAGATACGCAGTATTTT. The encoded protein is CASSAPGLQTTDTQYF.

This clonotype has a count of ten or more. V gene TRBV5-1 combines with J gene TRBJ2-7, with D tentatively TRBD1 (6 bases). Deletions cut 0 bases from V and 0 bases from J, with 10 bases between. CDR3 length: 15 amino acids. Germline CDR1 is SGHRS and CDR2 is YFSETQ. The CDR3 coding sequence is TGCGCCAGCAGCTTGGCCGGGACATACTCCTACGAGCAGTACTTC. Residues: CASSLAGTYSYEQYF.

This clonotype showed up many times. V usage is TRBV28 and J usage is TRBJ2-3; TRBD2 matches at 9 bases. CDR3 length: 17 amino acids. The germline V gene encodes CDR1 MDHEN and CDR2 SYDVKM. V dropped 3 bases and J dropped 0; count of bases not matched to a gene: 7. The CDR3 coding sequence is TGTGCCAGCAGTTTTAAGCGGGGGGACCCTAGCACAGATACGCAGTATTTT. It is translated as CASSFKRGDPSTDTQYF.

The table lists this clonotype with a few counts. Possible read error: a much larger clone is one base away. J is TRBJ1-2 and V is TRBV7-2; 7 positions agree with TRBD1. This CDR3 has 15 residues. The germline CDR1 and CDR2 sequences are SGHTA and FQGNSA. The CDR3 is CASRPTGLSTYGDTF. CDR3 in DNA: TGTGCCAGCAGGCCGACAGGGCTGAGTACCTATGGCGACACCTTC.

There are many counts of this clonotype. This chain links TRBV29-1 with TRBJ2-3; 12 bases align to TRBD2. CDR3 length: 17 residues. Losses at the gene ends were 6 bases for V and 1 base for J; bases not matched to a gene: 11. CDR1 and CDR2 (germline): SQVTM, ANQGSEA. Here the CDR3 reads CSVRRLAGDLGTDTQYF. CDR3 nucleotide sequence: TGCAGCGTACGGCGACTAGCGGGGGACCTTGGCACAGATACGCAGTATTTT.

The V and J genes are TRBV5-4 and TRBJ1-2, with 10 bases lining up with TRBD1. After removal of 4 bases from V and 8 bases from J, the junction contained 5 bases not matched to a gene. Germline CDR1 reads SGHNT; CDR2 reads YYREEE (reference sequence). The CDR3 has 13 amino acids. CDR3 sequence (DNA): TGTGCCAGCAGCCAGGGACAGGGGAACGGCTACACCTTC. Translated: CASSQGQGNGYTF.

The chain employs TRBV20-1 and TRBJ1-1; D might be TRBD1 (5 bases). Per germline, CDR1 DFQATT and CDR2 SNEGSKA (reference sequence). The CDR3 is 11 residues long. CDR3 sequence (DNA): TGCAGCGCAGGGACCGAAATTGAAGCTTTCTTT. It specifies CSAGTEIEAFF.